Below, one T cell receptor (beta chain) is given with its context. Its antigen remains undetermined. Qualities for individual bases were not recorded, and no much larger clone is one base off. This entry is derived from a study of Siglec-9 on CD8 T cells in melanoma (dated by TCRdb to between 2017 and 2020). Some background on the complete study: The study examined the expression of Siglec-9 on CD8+ T cells and how Siglec-9 regulates T cells within the melanoma tumor microenvironment.

General conclusions and limits of the study: According to the report, an effector memory CD8+ T-cell subset that seemed to build up inside melanoma tumors was both marked and regulated by Siglec-9.

Library prep was done by the immunoSEQ multiplex PCR assay. TCRdb carries this immuneACCESS record with in-frame sequences only. Its versions omit some clonotypes, under half of them owing to an unresolved V gene in the studies checked, with the rest unexplained. This sample lists more than 30,000 clones; 80% to 85% were detected once. The ten largest clonotypes hold approximately 1.7% of the sample. The origin of this receptor is a human donor in good health. The sample taken for sequencing was Siglec-9- CD8+ T cells sorted from blood. The cell subset or site label here, explained by the study, means: CD8 T cells lacking Siglec-9.

The CDR3 amino acid sequence is: CASSSPGLVYNEQFF. Read as DNA, the sequence is TGTGCCAGCTCATCTCCGGGACTAGTATACAATGAGCAGTTCTTC. The chain uses TRBV18 and TRBJ2-1, with 8 junctional bases fitting TRBD2. Trimming removed 5 bases from V and 4 bases from J; the gene matches leave 7 bases unexplained. The CDR3 contains 15 residues, cysteine and phenylalanine counted. CDR3 DNA is the only sequence kept; it has 45 bases, read in frame from the first base. According to the germline V gene, CDR1 reads KGHSH and CDR2 reads LQKENI.